This is a list of T cell receptor beta chains from one sample in a study of blood T cell repertoires in COVID-19. Profiling relied on immunoSEQ multiplex PCR, and the TCRdb table lists in-frame clones only, not all of them. This sample has some 200,000 clones; 65% to 85% occur once, and the top ten carry roughly 10%. The sequenced sample was peripheral blood. The receptors were sampled from a woman aged 80 or over with acute or convalescent COVID-19. The conserved cysteine and the conserved F or W are not part of the CDR3 here. The order of the fields is V gene, J gene, CDR3 length, CDR3 protein.

TRBV2	TRBJ2-5	13	ASSVMDSLQETQY
TRBV19	TRBJ1-3	13	ASTAGLSSGNTIY
TRBV5-4	TRBJ2-7	12	ASSLDRFSYEQY
TRBV6-6	TRBJ1-4	13	ASSYGQSNNEKLF
TRBV27	TRBJ2-7	11	ASRGGDRYEQY
TRBV5-1	TRBJ2-1	12	ASSLEFVRDEQF
TRBV19	TRBJ2-7	14	ASNLERSGRAYEQY
TRBV5-5	TRBJ1-5	11	ASSLLPREPQH
TRBV18	TRBJ1-1	12	ASSPPPQGTEAF
TRBV6-6	TRBJ1-3	15	ASSLGQILFSGNTIY
TRBV6-2/TRBV6-3	TRBJ1-5	16	ASSYSTGQGRDNQPQH
TRBV11-3	TRBJ2-1	13	ASSLDSGHYNEQF
TRBV5-1	TRBJ2-7	13	ASSLELAASYEQY
TRBV7-9	TRBJ1-1	11	ASSVQVNTEAF
TRBV19	TRBJ1-2	12	ASAGQGKSHGYT
TRBV10-3	TRBJ1-1	12	AISEKSSGTEAF
TRBV18	TRBJ1-6	16	ASSPPLKMTGVNSPLH
TRBV12-5	TRBJ2-2	14	ASVWGGGPNTGELF
TRBV10-1	TRBJ2-2	17	AQHPLLEQGPINTGELF
TRBV21-1	TRBJ1-5	11	ASNRGSNQPQH
TRBV12-3/TRBV12-4	TRBJ1-5	11	ASSSLLNQPQH
TRBV19	TRBJ2-5	14	ASSMAWEGGQETQY
TRBV2	TRBJ2-3	12	ASSEGQGGDTQY
TRBV18	TRBJ2-5	13	ASSPQEGAGETQY
TRBV28	TRBJ1-2	12	ASSPAGANYGYT
TRBV29-1	TRBJ2-3	12	SVEGSGNTDTQY
TRBV10-3	TRBJ1-2	11	AINEGGDYGYT
TRBV20-1	TRBJ1-5	13	SASGGQGDHQPQH
TRBV19	TRBJ2-5	12	ASSILADEETQY
TRBV12-5	TRBJ2-3	12	ASAPGGAADTQY
TRBV29-1	TRBJ2-1	11	SVEEVRQGEQF
TRBV7-9	TRBJ1-4	10	ASSLNREKLF
TRBV4-3	TRBJ2-1	14	ASSQESGVGYNEQF
TRBV14	TRBJ2-7	10	ASSQVVYEQY
TRBV5-1	TRBJ1-5	13	ASSLGQGRGQPQH